Each of the 18 T cell receptor beta chains below was sequenced from the same sample in a study of STAT5B mutations in CD4+ large granular lymphocyte leukemia. The assay was immunoSEQ multiplex PCR, and TCRdb's table has in-frame clones only and misses some. This sample has several thousand clones; 60% to 85% occur once, and the top ten carry approximately 58%. Sequenced input: PBMCs. The receptors come from a man older than 75 with CD4+ T-cell large granular lymphocyte leukemia.

The rearrangement joins TRBV7-2 to TRBJ1-1; 7 bases match TRBD1. The germline V gene has CDR1 SGHTA and CDR2 FQGNSA. The J segment lost 0 bases and the V segment lost 3 bases, leaving 1 base of the junction unmatched. The CDR3 contains 14 residues. CDR3 loop: CASSFGTVNTEAFF. The CDR3 DNA reads as TGTGCCAGCAGCTTCGGGACAGTGAACACTGAAGCTTTCTTT. Full variable domain (missing parts from reference TRBV7-2 and TRBJ1-1): GAGVSQSPSNKVTEKGKDVELRCDPISGHTALYWYRQSLGQGLEFLIYFQGNSAPDKSGLPSDRFSAERTGGSVSTLTIQRTQQEDSAVYLCASSFGTVNTEAFFGQGTRLTVV.

The V call is TRBV7-2, the J call TRBJ1-3; D is possibly TRBD1 (5 bases). Germline loops: CDR1 SGHTA, CDR2 FQGNSA. The CDR3 is made up of 16 amino acids. Trimming pared 0 bases from V and 0 bases from J, leaving 9 bases between. CDR3 amino acids: CASSLASGGSGNTIYF. The CDR3 DNA follows: TGTGCCAGCAGCTTAGCATCCGGGGGCTCTGGAAACACCATATATTTT. The full variable domain, in which reference TRBV7-2 and TRBJ1-3 provide the parts outside the CDR3, is GAGVSQSPSNKVTEKGKDVELRCDPISGHTALYWYRQSLGQGLEFLIYFQGNSAPDKSGLPSDRFSAERTGGSVSTLTIQRTQQEDSAVYLCASSLASGGSGNTIYFGEGSWLTVV.

The V call is TRBV9, the J call TRBJ2-1; D not resolved. The CDR3 has 13 residues. V was shortened by 3 bases and J by 6 bases, with 10 bases between the two germline ends. CDR1 SGDLS and CDR2 YYNGEE come from the germline V gene. The CDR3 coding sequence is TGTGCCAGCAGCGCAGGACCGTCCAATGAGCAGTTCTTC. Encoded protein: CASSAGPSNEQFF.

This clone is a singleton in its sample. V is TRBV9 and J is TRBJ2-3; the match to TRBD2 covers 11 bases. Germline-derived CDR1 and CDR2 are SGDLS and YYNGEE. The CDR3 consists of 15 residues. The V gene end was trimmed by 2 bases and the J gene end by 4 bases; junction bases not matched to a gene: 3. The CDR3 region has the DNA TGTGCCAGCAGCGTTAGCGGGAGGGTGGCAGATACGCAGTATTTT. Amino acids: CASSVSGRVADTQYF.

The J gene is TRBJ2-7, the V gene TRBV5-8, with D hard to call. Trimming removed 2 bases from V and 2 bases from J, with 11 bases in between. CDR3 size: 14 residues. The germline gives CDR1 SGHTS, CDR2 YDEGEE. CDR3 loop: CASSLAGRAYEQYF. CDR3 DNA: TGTGCCAGCAGCTTAGCTGGACGGGCCTACGAGCAGTACTTC.

This clone came up once. This chain connects TRBV19 to TRBJ1-1, with D possibly matching TRBD1 (6 bases). Trimming left V 4 bases short and J 2 bases short, with 11 bases between. This CDR3 has 14 residues. Germline values: CDR1 LNHDA, CDR2 SQIVND (reference sequence). The CDR3 region has the DNA TGTGCCAGTAGTACCAGGACAGAAAACACTGAAGCTTTCTTT. Translated, it gives CASSTRTENTEAFF.

The genes are TRBV7-8 and TRBJ2-3; 9 bases align to TRBD2. The CDR3 totals 15 residues. From germline, CDR1 is SGHVS and CDR2 FQNEAQ. V was pared by 0 bases and J by 6 bases, with 4 bases of the junction left unmatched. The CDR3 nucleotides read TGTGCCAGCAGCTTAGCGGCGGGAGGGCCTGATACGCAGTATTTT. It is translated as CASSLAAGGPDTQYF.

V is TRBV10-3 and J is TRBJ1-2; perhaps TRBD1 as D (6 bases). Germline loops: CDR1 ENHRY, CDR2 SYGVKD. The V end lost 7 bases, the J end lost 4 bases, and 16 bases lay between the germline ends. This CDR3 spans 14 amino acids. DNA for the CDR3: TGTGCCATCATGTCCGTTACAGGGCCCTATGGCTACACCTTC. Its translation: CAIMSVTGPYGYTF.

The chain carries TRBV6-6 and TRBJ1-1; D is unresolved. Per germline, CDR1 MNHNY and CDR2 SVGAGI (reference sequence). The CDR3 is 14 amino acids. V shed 0 bases and J shed 3 bases, with 8 bases lying between them. CDR3 in DNA: TGTGCCAGCAGTTACTCGACGCAGTACACTGAAGCTTTCTTT. Translating gives CASSYSTQYTEAFF.

The rearrangement links TRBV11-3 to TRBJ1-5; D uncertain. Trimming left V 5 bases short and J 5 bases short, with 1 base between. The CDR3 sequence is 10 residues long. Germline V gene sequence: CDR1 SGHNT, CDR2 YENEEA. CDR3: CASSHQPQHF. The CDR3 nucleotides read TGTGCCAGCAGCCATCAGCCCCAGCATTTT.

The chain combines TRBV11-2 with TRBJ2-2; D may correspond to TRBD1 or TRBD2 (5 bases each). Germline assignment: CDR1 SGHAT and CDR2 FQNNGV. The CDR3 length is 16 residues. The germline V and J ends were trimmed by 4 bases and 0 bases, with 12 bases remaining between them. The CDR3 DNA follows: TGTGCCAGCAGCTCGATGGGACCTACGAACACCGGGGAGCTGTTTTTT. This codes for CASSSMGPTNTGELFF.

This chain joins TRBV15 and TRBJ1-5, with D possibly TRBD1 on 5 matching bases. Per germline, CDR1 LNHNV and CDR2 YYDKDF (reference sequence). Deletions cut 5 bases from V and 4 bases from J, with 12 bases between. The CDR3 is made up of 14 amino acids. CDR3: CATSHVGGNQPQHF. CDR3 in DNA: TGTGCCACCAGCCACGTGGGGGGAAATCAGCCCCAGCATTTT.

V gene TRBV14 combines with J gene TRBJ2-1; D is uncertain. The CDR3 loop spans 15 amino acids. CDR1 and CDR2 from the germline V gene are SGHDN and FVKESK. Trimming removed 1 base from V and 7 bases from J, with 14 bases in between. The DNA for the CDR3 is TGTGCCAGCAGCCAAGGTAAACACTCTTGGAATGAGCAGTTCTTC. This translates into CASSQGKHSWNEQFF.

The V gene is TRBV27, the J gene TRBJ2-7; possible D gene TRBD2, 5 bases. V was shortened by 8 bases and J by 3 bases, with 11 bases between the two germline ends. CDR3 length: 12 residues. Germline lookup yields CDR1 MNHEY and CDR2 SMNVEV (reference sequence). The CDR3 spells CASSGFGYEQYF. As DNA, the CDR3 is TGTGCCAGCTCGGGGTTTGGCTACGAGCAGTACTTC.

This chain joins TRBV10-3 and TRBJ1-3, with 8 bases fitting TRBD1. The CDR3 runs to 16 residues. Trimming removed 0 bases from V and 4 bases from J; junction bases left unmatched: 5. Germline values: CDR1 ENHRY, CDR2 SYGVKD. Here the CDR3 DNA reads TGTGCCATCAGTGAGTCGAAGACAGGGGTAGGAAACACCATATATTTT. This codes for CAISESKTGVGNTIYF.

The rearrangement joins TRBV14 to TRBJ2-1; D is perhaps TRBD2 (6 bases). The CDR3 is 16 amino acids. V was trimmed by 1 base and J by 4 bases, leaving 14 bases between them. Looked up from germline, CDR1 is SGHDN and CDR2 is FVKESK. The CDR3, as DNA: TGTGCCAGCAGCCAAGTGGAACTAGCAACTTACAATGAGCAGTTCTTC. The encoded protein is CASSQVELATYNEQFF.

This clone was counted between two and nine times. The genes are TRBV27 and TRBJ2-7, with unresolved D. Deletions cut 2 bases from V and 7 bases from J, with 15 bases between. CDR3 size: 14 residues. Germline CDR1 MNHEY, CDR2 SMNVEV (reference sequence). The CDR3 DNA is TGTGCCAGCAGTTTACGGTCGAATCTGGGGGAGCAGTACTTC. Its protein product is CASSLRSNLGEQYF.

In its sample, this clone was seen a few times. The gene calls are TRBV30 and TRBJ1-5; possible D gene TRBD1, 5 bases. This CDR3 contains 14 residues. CDR1 and CDR2 (germline): GTSNPN, SVGIG (reference sequence). V gave up 2 bases and J gave up 1 base, with 9 bases separating them. The CDR3: CAWSQGGSNQPQHF. The CDR3 region has the DNA TGTGCCTGGAGTCAGGGTGGGAGCAATCAGCCCCAGCATTTT.